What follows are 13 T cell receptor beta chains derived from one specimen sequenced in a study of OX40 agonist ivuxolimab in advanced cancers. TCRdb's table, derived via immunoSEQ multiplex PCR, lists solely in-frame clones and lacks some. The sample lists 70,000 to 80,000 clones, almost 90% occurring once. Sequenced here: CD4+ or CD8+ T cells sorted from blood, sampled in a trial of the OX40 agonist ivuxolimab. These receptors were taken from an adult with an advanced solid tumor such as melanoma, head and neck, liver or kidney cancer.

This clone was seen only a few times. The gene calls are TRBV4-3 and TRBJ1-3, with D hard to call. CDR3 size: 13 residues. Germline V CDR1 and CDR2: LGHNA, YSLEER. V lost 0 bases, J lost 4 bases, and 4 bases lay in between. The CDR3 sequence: CASSQDEGNTIYF. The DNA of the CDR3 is TGCGCCAGCAGCCAAGATGAAGGAAACACCATATATTTT.

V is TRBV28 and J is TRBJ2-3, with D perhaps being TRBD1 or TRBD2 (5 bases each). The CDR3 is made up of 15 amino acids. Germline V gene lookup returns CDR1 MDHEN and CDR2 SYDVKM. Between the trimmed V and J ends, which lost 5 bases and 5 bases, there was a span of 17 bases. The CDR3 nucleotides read TGTGCCAGCAGTCTCACCCGAGGGGTGGGAGATACGCAGTATTTT. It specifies CASSLTRGVGDTQYF.

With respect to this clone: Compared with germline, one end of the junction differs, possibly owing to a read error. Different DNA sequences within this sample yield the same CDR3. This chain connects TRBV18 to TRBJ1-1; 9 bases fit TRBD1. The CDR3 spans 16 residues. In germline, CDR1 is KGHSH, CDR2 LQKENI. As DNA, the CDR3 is TGTGCCAGCTCAGACGGGACAGGGCGTATGAACACTGAGGCTTTCTTT. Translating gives CASSDGTGRMNTEAFF.

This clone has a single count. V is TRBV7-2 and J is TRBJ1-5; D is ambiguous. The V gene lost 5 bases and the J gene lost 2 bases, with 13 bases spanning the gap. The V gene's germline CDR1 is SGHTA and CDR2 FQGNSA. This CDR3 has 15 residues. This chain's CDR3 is CASSTEARRNQPQHF. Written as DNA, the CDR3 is TGTGCCAGCAGCACCGAGGCCAGGCGCAATCAGCCCCAGCATTTT. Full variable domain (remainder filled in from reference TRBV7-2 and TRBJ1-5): GAGVSQSPSNKVTEKGKDVELRCDPISGHTALYWYRQSLGQGLEFLIYFQGNSAPDKSGLPSDRFSAERTGGSVSTLTIQRTQQEDSAVYLCASSTEARRNQPQHFGDGTRLSIL.

The CDR3 bases are TGTGCCAGTAGTGAGGCTCCCTCGACCTACGAGCAGTACTTC. Translation gives CASSEAPSTYEQYF. The rearrangement joins TRBV19 to TRBJ2-7; D gene ambiguous. CDR3 length: 14 amino acids. In germline, CDR1 is LNHDA, CDR2 SQIVND (reference sequence). With 5 bases removed from V and 2 bases from J, the gap between germline ends came to 13 bases.

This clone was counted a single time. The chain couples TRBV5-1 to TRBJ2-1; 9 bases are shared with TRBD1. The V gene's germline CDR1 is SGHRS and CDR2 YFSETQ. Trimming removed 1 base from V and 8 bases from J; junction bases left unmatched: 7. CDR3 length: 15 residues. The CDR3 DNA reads TGCGCCAGCAGCTTGTCCGGGACAGGGATCGATGAGCAGTTCTTC. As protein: CASSLSGTGIDEQFF.

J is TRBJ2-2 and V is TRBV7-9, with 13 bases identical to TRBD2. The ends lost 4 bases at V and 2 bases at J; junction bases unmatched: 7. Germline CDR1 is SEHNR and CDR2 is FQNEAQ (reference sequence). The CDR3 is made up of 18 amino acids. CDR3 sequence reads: CASSSTSGRSLNTGELFF. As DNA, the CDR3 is TGTGCCAGCAGCTCGACTAGCGGGAGGTCATTAAACACCGGGGAGCTGTTTTTT.

CDR3 coding DNA: TGTGCCAGCAGTTCCGGGGCGAACACCGGGGAGCTGTTTTTT. This translates into CASSSGANTGELFF. The chain employs TRBV28 and TRBJ2-2; possibly TRBD2 for D (5 bases). Per germline, CDR1 MDHEN and CDR2 SYDVKM. CDR3 length equals 14 residues. The V end was cut by 4 bases, the J end by 0 bases, with 6 bases between.

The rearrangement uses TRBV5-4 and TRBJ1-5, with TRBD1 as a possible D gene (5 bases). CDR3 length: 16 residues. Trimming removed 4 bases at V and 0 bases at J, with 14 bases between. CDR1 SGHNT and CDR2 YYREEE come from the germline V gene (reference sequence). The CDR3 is CASSLGGIHSNQPQHF. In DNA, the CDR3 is TGTGCCAGCAGCCTGGGGGGGATTCATAGCAATCAGCCCCAGCATTTT.

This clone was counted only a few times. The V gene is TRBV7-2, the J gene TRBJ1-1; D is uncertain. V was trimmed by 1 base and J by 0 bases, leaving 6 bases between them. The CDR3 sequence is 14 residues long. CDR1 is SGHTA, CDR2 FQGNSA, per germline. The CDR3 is CASSLGVLNTEAFF. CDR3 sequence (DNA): TGTGCCAGCAGCTTAGGGGTCTTGAACACTGAAGCTTTCTTT.

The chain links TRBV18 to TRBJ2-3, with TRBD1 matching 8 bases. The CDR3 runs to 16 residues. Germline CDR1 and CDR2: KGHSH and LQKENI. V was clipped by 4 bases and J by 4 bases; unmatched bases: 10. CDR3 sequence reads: CASSRGADRASDTQYF. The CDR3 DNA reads TGTGCCAGCTCACGGGGCGCGGACAGGGCCTCAGATACGCAGTATTTT.

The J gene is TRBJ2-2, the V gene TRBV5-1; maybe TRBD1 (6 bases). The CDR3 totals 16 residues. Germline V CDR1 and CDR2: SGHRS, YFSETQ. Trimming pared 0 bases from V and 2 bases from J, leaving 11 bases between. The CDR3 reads CASSLAGAPNTGELFF. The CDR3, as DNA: TGCGCCAGCAGCTTGGCAGGGGCGCCCAACACCGGGGAGCTGTTTTTT.

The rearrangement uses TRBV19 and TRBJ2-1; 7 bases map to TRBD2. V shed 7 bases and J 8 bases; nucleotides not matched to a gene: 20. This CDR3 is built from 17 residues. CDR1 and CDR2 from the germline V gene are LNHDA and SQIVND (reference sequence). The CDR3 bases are TGTGCCAGTACTACACGACTGGGGGGGAGGGCCAAATATGAGCAGTTCTTC. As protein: CASTTRLGGRAKYEQFF. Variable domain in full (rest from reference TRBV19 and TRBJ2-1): DGGITQSPKYLFRKEGQNVTLSCEQNLNHDAMYWYRQDPGQGLRLIYYSQIVNDFQKGDIAEGYSVSREKKESFPLTVTSAQKNPTAFYLCASTTRLGGRAKYEQFFGPGTRLTVL.